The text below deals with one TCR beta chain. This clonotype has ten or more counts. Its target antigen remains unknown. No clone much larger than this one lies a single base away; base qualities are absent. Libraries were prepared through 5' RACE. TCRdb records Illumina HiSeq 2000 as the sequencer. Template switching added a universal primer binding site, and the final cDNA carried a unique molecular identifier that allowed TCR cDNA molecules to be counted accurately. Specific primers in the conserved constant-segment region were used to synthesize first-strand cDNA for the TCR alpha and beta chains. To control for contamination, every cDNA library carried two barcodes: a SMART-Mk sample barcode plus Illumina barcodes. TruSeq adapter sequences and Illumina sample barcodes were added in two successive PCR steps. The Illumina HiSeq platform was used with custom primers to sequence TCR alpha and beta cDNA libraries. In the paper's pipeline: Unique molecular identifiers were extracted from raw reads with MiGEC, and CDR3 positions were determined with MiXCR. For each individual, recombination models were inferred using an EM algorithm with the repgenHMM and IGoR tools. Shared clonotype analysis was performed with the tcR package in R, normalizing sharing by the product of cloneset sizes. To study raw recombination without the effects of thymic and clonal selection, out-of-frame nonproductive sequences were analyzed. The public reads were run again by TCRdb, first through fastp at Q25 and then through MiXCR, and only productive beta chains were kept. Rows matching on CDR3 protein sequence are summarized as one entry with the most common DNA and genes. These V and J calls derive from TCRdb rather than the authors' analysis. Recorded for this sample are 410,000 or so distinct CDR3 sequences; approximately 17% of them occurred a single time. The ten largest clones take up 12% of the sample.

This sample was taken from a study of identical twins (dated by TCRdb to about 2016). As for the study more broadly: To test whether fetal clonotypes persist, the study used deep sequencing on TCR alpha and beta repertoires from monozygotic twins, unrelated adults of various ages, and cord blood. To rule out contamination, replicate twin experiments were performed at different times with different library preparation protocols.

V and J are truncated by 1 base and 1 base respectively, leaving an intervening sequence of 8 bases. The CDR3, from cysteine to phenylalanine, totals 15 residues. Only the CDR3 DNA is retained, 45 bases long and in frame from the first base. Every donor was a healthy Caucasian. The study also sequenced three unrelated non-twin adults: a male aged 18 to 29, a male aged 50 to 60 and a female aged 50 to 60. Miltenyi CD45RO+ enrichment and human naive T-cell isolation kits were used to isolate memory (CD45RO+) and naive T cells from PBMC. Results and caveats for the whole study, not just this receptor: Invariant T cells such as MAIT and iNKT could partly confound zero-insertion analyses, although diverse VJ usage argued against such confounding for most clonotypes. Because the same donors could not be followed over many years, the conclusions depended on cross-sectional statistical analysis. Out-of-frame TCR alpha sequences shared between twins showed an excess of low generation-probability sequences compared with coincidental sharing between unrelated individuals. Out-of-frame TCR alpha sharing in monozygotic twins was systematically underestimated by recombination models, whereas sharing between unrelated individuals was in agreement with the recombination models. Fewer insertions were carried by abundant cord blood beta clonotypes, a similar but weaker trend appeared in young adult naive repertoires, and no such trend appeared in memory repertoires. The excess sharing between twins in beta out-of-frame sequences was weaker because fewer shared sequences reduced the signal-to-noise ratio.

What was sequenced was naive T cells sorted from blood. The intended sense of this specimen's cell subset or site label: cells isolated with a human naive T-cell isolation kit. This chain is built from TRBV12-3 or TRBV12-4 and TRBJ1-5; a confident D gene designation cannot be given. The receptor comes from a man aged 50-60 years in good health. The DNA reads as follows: TGTGCCAGCAGTTTAGGGGGAGGGAGCAATCAGCCCCAGCATTTT. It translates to CASSLGGGSNQPQHF.